Below, 24 T cell receptor beta chains from the same sample are listed, as sequenced in a study of spatial heterogeneity in lung cancer. Study-wide points: Tumor mutation count correlated with how many alpha and beta TCRs expanded intratumorally.

TCRdb redid the calling of the 5' RACE reads with MiXCR, one entry per CDR3 protein. The repertoire holds a few thousand distinct CDR3 sequences, with under 8% as singletons. Their cognate antigens are unknown. As for time point: sample taken at primary tumor resection. Sequences were derived from lung tumor tissue, sampled at surgery. The receptor source for this set is a male donor with early-stage non-small cell lung cancer.

This clonotype was seen a handful of times. The chain's CDR3 is CAISQTGTNYGYTF. CDR3 nucleotide sequence: TGTGCCATCAGTCAAACCGGGACAAACTATGGCTACACCTTC. The genes are TRBV10-3 and TRBJ1-2; D is possibly TRBD1 (6 bases). Germline CDR1 and CDR2: ENHRY and SYGVKD. The CDR3 consists of 14 residues. Trimming removed 5 bases from V and 2 bases from J, with 12 bases in between.

This clonotype was recorded at least ten times. The rearrangement uses TRBV6-6 and TRBJ1-5; perhaps TRBD1 as D (6 bases). CDR1 is MNHNY and CDR2 is SVGAGI in the germline V gene (reference sequence). Between the trimmed V and J ends, which lost 0 bases and 5 bases, there was a span of 11 bases. This CDR3 contains 15 residues. The CDR3 protein is CASSYSMRGDQPQHF. In DNA, the CDR3 is TGTGCCAGCAGTTACTCGATGAGGGGGGATCAGCCCCAGCATTTT.

The chain uses TRBV6-6 and TRBJ2-2; D unclear. From germline, CDR1 is MNHNY and CDR2 SVGAGI (reference sequence). This CDR3 has 14 amino acids. Deletions cut 6 bases from V and 4 bases from J, with 12 bases between. In DNA form, the CDR3 reads TGTGCCAGCAGCCCGGGTCGGGCCACCGGGGAGCTGTTTTTT. Translation gives CASSPGRATGELFF.

This clonotype was observed a few times. Here the CDR3 reads CATSREGIPQETQYF. The DNA for the CDR3 is TGTGCCACCAGCAGAGAAGGGATACCCCAAGAGACCCAGTACTTC. This chain connects TRBV15 to TRBJ2-5; D call uncertain. This CDR3 comprises 15 residues. CDR1 is LNHNV and CDR2 is YYDKDF in the germline V gene (reference sequence). Trimming pared 0 bases from V and 1 base from J, leaving 9 bases between.

The J gene is TRBJ2-5, the V gene TRBV2, with D perhaps assigned TRBD1 or TRBD2 (5 bases each). This CDR3 spans 16 amino acids. V lost 4 bases and J lost 3, with 18 bases in between. Germline V gene data show CDR1 as SNHLY and CDR2 as FYNNEI. In nucleotides, the CDR3 is TGTGCCAGCAGTGGTTTCGGGACCCGACTGAAAGAGACCCAGTACTTC. It is translated as CASSGFGTRLKETQYF.

This clonotype came up a few times. The rearrangement links TRBV12-3 or TRBV12-4 to TRBJ1-1; D is unresolved. The CDR3 loop spans 13 amino acids. V lost 3 bases and J 3 bases, leaving 8 bases between the germline ends. The CDR3: CASSFTTDTEAFF. The CDR3 nucleotides are TGTGCCAGCAGTTTCACGACGGACACTGAAGCTTTCTTT.

This clonotype is medium-sized within its sample. The J gene is TRBJ2-1, the V gene TRBV6-6, with TRBD2 matching over 8 bases. This CDR3 is built from 15 residues. Germline loops: CDR1 MNHNY, CDR2 SVGAGI (reference sequence). The trim removed 5 bases at V and 6 bases at J, leaving 9 bases unmatched. CDR3 loop: CASSTGGLVGNEQFF. DNA of the CDR3: TGTGCCAGCAGTACCGGGGGACTAGTAGGCAATGAGCAGTTCTTC.

This clonotype was found a few times. The chain employs TRBV12-3 or TRBV12-4 and TRBJ1-2; 7 bases are shared with TRBD1. With V trimmed by 5 bases and J by 2 bases, 2 bases remained unmatched. The CDR3 has 13 residues. The CDR3 spells CASSQQGNYGYTF. The DNA for the CDR3 is TGTGCCAGCAGTCAACAGGGGAACTATGGCTACACCTTC.

Judged by abundance, this clonotype is medium-sized (0.01 to 0.1%). The chain has TRBV2 and TRBJ1-4, with 10 bases matching TRBD1. After removal of 3 bases from V and 7 bases from J, the junction contained 5 bases not matched to a gene. CDR3 size: 15 residues. The germline CDR1 and CDR2 sequences are SNHLY and FYNNEI. The CDR3 region has the DNA TGTGCCAGCAGTGATCAGACAGGGGGCTTTGAAAAACTGTTTTTT. Translating it yields CASSDQTGGFEKLFF.

By share of the sample, this clonotype is medium-sized. J is TRBJ2-7 and V is TRBV18, with a possible D match to TRBD2 (6 bases). The V gene lost 0 bases and the J gene lost 4 bases, with 10 bases spanning the gap. Germline V CDR1 and CDR2: KGHSH, LQKENI. The CDR3 runs 14 residues. The CDR3 is CASSPPSGVYEQYF. CDR3 sequence (DNA): TGTGCCAGCTCACCACCGTCGGGGGTTTACGAGCAGTACTTC.

This clonotype is deemed medium-sized (0.01 to 0.1%). In DNA form, the CDR3 reads TGTGCCACCGGAGTAGGGGGCTCACGCACAGATACGCAGTATTTT. Its translation: CATGVGGSRTDTQYF. This chain links TRBV19 with TRBJ2-3, with 7 bases identical to TRBD1. Germline assignment: CDR1 LNHDA and CDR2 SQIVND (reference sequence). This CDR3 is 15 amino acids long. The V gene end was trimmed by 10 bases and the J gene end by 1 base; junction bases not matched to a gene: 11.

The sample holds one count of this clonotype. The chain carries TRBV5-4 and TRBJ2-2; 9 positions agree with TRBD2. This CDR3 has 16 amino acids. Losses at the gene ends were 4 bases for V and 4 bases for J; bases not matched to a gene: 8. Germline CDR1 is SGHNT and CDR2 is YYREEE (reference sequence). In nucleotides, the CDR3 is TGTGCCAGCAGCCCGGTCGCGGGGGGGCCCACCGGGGAGCTGTTTTTT. Protein product: CASSPVAGGPTGELFF.

By sample fraction, this clonotype is medium-sized. This chain connects TRBV6-5 to TRBJ2-1; unclear D gene. Trimming left V 2 bases short and J 7 bases short, with 9 bases between. The CDR3 runs to 13 residues. Germline V lookup: CDR1 MNHEY, CDR2 SVGAGI. CDR3: CASSYGNRNEQFF. The CDR3 DNA sequence: TGTGCCAGCAGTTACGGGAACAGAAATGAGCAGTTCTTC.

This clonotype is judged medium-sized (0.01 to 0.1%). J is TRBJ2-1 and V is TRBV28; D tentatively reads TRBD1 or TRBD2 (6 bases each). Trimming took 6 bases from V and 7 from J, leaving 16 bases between them. The CDR3 length is 14 residues. CDR1 MDHEN and CDR2 SYDVKM come from the germline V gene. The CDR3 sequence is CASRNGGVGNEQFF. The CDR3 DNA follows: TGTGCCAGCAGGAACGGGGGCGTGGGTAATGAGCAGTTCTTC.

Relative to its sample, this clonotype is medium-sized (0.01 to 0.1%). This sequence joins TRBV5-1 and TRBJ2-7; 11 nucleotides align to TRBD1. V trimming: 4 bases; J trimming: 3 bases; junction bases outside the gene matches: 6. The CDR3 runs to 15 residues. CDR1 and CDR2 from the germline V gene are SGHRS and YFSETQ. In DNA, the CDR3 is TGCGCCAGCAGCGGTCCCGGGACAGGGGGCTACGAGCAGTACTTC. Its protein product is CASSGPGTGGYEQYF.

This clonotype is medium-sized. The gene calls are TRBV7-9 and TRBJ2-7; weak D call: TRBD1 (6 bases). Germline V gene data show CDR1 as SEHNR and CDR2 as FQNEAQ (reference sequence). This CDR3 contains 11 residues. V gave up 8 bases and J gave up 4 bases, with 9 bases separating them. The CDR3 is CASVQGYEQYF. In DNA, the CDR3 is TGTGCCAGCGTTCAGGGGTACGAGCAGTACTTC.

This clonotype has a handful of counts. The chain carries TRBV11-2 and TRBJ2-7, with 10 nucleotides matching TRBD1. Looked up from germline, CDR1 is SGHAT and CDR2 is FQNNGV. Germline trimming cut 1 base from V and 2 bases from J; bases unmatched to any gene: 11. The CDR3 is 18 residues long. The CDR3 here is CASSLGWDRGSQAYEQYF. The CDR3 DNA sequence: TGTGCCAGCAGCTTAGGGTGGGACAGGGGCTCTCAAGCCTACGAGCAGTACTTC.

The sample holds many counts of this clonotype. The chain recombines TRBV13 with TRBJ2-7; D remains ambiguous. CDR1 is PRHDT, CDR2 FYEKMQ, per germline (reference sequence). Trimming removed 5 bases at V and 7 bases at J, with 15 bases between. This CDR3 is built from 13 residues. The CDR3 loop reads CASSRTRAGEQYF. DNA for the CDR3: TGTGCCAGCAGCCGAACCCGGGCTGGGGAGCAGTACTTC.

This clonotype was seen many times. The genes are TRBV6-2 or TRBV6-3 and TRBJ2-1; 7 bases line up with TRBD2. The CDR3 consists of 13 residues. J gave up 3 bases and V 8 bases, and 4 bases lay outside the gene matches. Germline values: CDR1 MNHEY, CDR2 SVGEGT. CDR3 nucleotides: TGTGCCAGCGGTTGGGGGGGCTACAATGAGCAGTTCTTC. Translated, it gives CASGWGGYNEQFF.

This clonotype was counted many times. This chain joins TRBV18 and TRBJ1-2; D is unclear. V was clipped by 2 bases and J by 1 base, with 14 bases between them. CDR1 and CDR2 from the germline V gene are KGHSH and LQKENI. The CDR3 consists of 16 residues. The CDR3 reads CASSPNGREINYGYTF. CDR3 coding DNA: TGTGCCAGCTCACCAAATGGACGGGAAATTAACTATGGCTACACCTTC. Looking up the rest from reference TRBV18 and TRBJ1-2 gives the full variable domain: NAGVMQNPRHLVRRRGQEARLRCSPMKGHSHVYWYRQLPEEGLKFMVYLQKENIIDESGMPKERFSAEFPKEGPSILRIQQVVRGDSAAYFCASSPNGREINYGYTFGSGTRLTVV.

There are a few counts of this clonotype. The rearrangement links TRBV7-9 to TRBJ2-3; 7 bases match TRBD2. Losses at the gene ends were 5 bases for V and 6 bases for J; bases not matched to a gene: 8. Germline CDR1 and CDR2: SEHNR and FQNEAQ (reference sequence). The length of the CDR3 is 14 residues. CDR3 protein: CASSPRRREDTQYF. The CDR3 DNA follows: TGTGCCAGCAGCCCTAGAAGGCGGGAGGATACGCAGTATTTT.

This clonotype was recorded many times. This chain connects TRBV19 to TRBJ2-2, with a weak D call TRBD2 (6 bases). The CDR3 length is 16 residues. The germline V gene encodes CDR1 LNHDA and CDR2 SQIVND (reference sequence). With 2 bases removed from V and 4 bases from J, the gap between germline ends came to 14 bases. The DNA for the CDR3 is TGTGCCAGTAGTATACAAGCGGGCGACAGCACCGGGGAGCTGTTTTTT. It translates to CASSIQAGDSTGELFF.

The chain links TRBV29-1 to TRBJ2-1; tentative D call: TRBD1 (6 bases). Trimming took 0 bases from V and 5 from J, leaving 20 bases between them. CDR3 size: 17 residues. Germline V gene sequence: CDR1 SQVTM, CDR2 ANQGSEA. The CDR3, as DNA: TGCAGCGTTGAAGATCTTTTGTGGTCAGGGGACGACAATGAGCAGTTCTTC. It yields the protein CSVEDLLWSGDDNEQFF.

As to this clonotype: A much larger clone lies one base from this, so it may be a read error. The chain combines TRBV27 with TRBJ2-1; D is perhaps TRBD1 or TRBD2 (5 bases each). The CDR3 contains 14 residues. The ends were cut back, 10 bases at V and 4 bases at J, with 17 bases in the middle. Per germline, CDR1 MNHEY and CDR2 SMNVEV (reference sequence). This chain's CDR3 is CATALGARYNEQFF. CDR3 sequence (DNA): TGTGCCACCGCCCTCGGGGCTAGATACAATGAGCAGTTCTTC.